This T cell receptor beta chain was identified in a study of T cell responses to AZD1222 COVID-19 vaccine. The CDR3 length is 17 residues. Germline loops: CDR1 SEHNR, CDR2 FQNEAQ (reference sequence). V gave up 1 base and J gave up 0 bases; unmatched junction bases: 6. TCRdb's table, derived via immunoSEQ multiplex PCR, lists solely in-frame clones and lacks some. The sample has roughly 100,000 clones; 85% to 90% are singletons. This receptor was taken from an adult in good health. Sequencing was performed on peripheral blood, taken on day 0 of AZD1222 vaccination. The J gene is TRBJ1-3, the V gene TRBV7-9; 7 bases align to TRBD1. The CDR3 here is CASSLGTGVISGNTIYF. CDR3 DNA sequence: TGTGCCAGCAGCTTAGGTACAGGGGTCATCTCTGGAAACACCATATATTTT. Together with reference TRBV7-9 and TRBJ1-3, the CDR3 gives the full variable domain: DTGVSQNPRHKITKRGQNVTFRCDPISEHNRLYWYRQTLGQGPEFLTYFQNEAQLEKSRLLSDRFSAERPKGSFSTLEIQRTEQGDSAMYLCASSLGTGVISGNTIYFGEGSWLTVV.